This entry describes one T cell receptor beta chain. The repertoire was sequenced with immunoSEQ multiplex PCR; TCRdb's copy has only in-frame clones and lacks some. The sample has approximately 450,000 clones, around 89% seen once; the top ten hold 4% to 5.5%. Germline V lookup: CDR1 DFQATT, CDR2 SNEGSKA (reference sequence). The CDR3 is made up of 12 amino acids. V was clipped by 3 bases and J by 4 bases, with 9 bases between them. The record originates from a study of blood T cell repertoires in COVID-19. Sequencing was carried out using peripheral blood. The source of this sequence is a woman in her 30s with acute or convalescent COVID-19. The chain couples TRBV20-1 to TRBJ1-1, with D possibly matching TRBD1 (6 bases). CDR3 residues: CSASRGATEAFF. DNA for the CDR3: TGCAGTGCTAGTCGGGGGGCCACTGAAGCTTTCTTT.